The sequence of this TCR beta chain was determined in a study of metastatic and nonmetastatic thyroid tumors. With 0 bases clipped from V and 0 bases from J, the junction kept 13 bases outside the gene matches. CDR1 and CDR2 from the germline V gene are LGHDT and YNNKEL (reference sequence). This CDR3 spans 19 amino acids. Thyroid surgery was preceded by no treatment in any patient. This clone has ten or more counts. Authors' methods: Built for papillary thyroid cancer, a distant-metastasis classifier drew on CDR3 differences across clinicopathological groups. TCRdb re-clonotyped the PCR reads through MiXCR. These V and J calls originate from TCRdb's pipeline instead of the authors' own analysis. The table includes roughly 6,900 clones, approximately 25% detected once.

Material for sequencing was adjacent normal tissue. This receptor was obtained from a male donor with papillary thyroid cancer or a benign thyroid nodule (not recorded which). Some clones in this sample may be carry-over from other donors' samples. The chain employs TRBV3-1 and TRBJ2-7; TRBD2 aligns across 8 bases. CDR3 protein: CASSQDPLGSSGPSYEQYF. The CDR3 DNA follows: TGTGCCAGCAGCCAAGATCCCCTGGGTTCTAGCGGGCCCTCCTACGAGCAGTACTTC.